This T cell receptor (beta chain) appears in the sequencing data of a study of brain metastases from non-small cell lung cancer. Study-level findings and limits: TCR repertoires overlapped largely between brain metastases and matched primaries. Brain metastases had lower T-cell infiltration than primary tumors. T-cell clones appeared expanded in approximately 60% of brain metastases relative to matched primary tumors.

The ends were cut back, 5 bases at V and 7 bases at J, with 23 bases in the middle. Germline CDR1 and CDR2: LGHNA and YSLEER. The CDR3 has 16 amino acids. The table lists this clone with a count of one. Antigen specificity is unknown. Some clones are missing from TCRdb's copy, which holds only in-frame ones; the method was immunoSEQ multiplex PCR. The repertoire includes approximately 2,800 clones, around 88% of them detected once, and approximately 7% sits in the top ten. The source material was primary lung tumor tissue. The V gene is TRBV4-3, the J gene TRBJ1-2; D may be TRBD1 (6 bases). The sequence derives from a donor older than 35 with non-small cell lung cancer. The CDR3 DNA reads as TGCGCCAGCAGCGGGGCAGGGGCTGGGAGTACTACTGGCTACACCTTC. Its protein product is CASSGAGAGSTTGYTF.